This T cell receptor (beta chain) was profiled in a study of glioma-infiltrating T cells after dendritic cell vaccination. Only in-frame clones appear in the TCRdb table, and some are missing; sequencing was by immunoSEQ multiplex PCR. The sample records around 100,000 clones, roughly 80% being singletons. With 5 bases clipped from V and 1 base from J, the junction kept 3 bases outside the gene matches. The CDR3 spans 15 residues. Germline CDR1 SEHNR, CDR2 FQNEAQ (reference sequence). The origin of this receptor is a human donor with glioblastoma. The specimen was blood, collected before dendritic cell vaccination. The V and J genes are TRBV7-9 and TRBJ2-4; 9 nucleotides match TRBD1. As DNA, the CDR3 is TGTGCCAGCAGCGGACAGGGGAACGCCAAAAACATTCAGTACTTC. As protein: CASSGQGNAKNIQYF. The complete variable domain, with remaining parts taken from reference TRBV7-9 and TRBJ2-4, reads DTGVSQNPRHKITKRGQNVTFRCDPISEHNRLYWYRQTLGQGPEFLTYFQNEAQLEKSRLLSDRFSAERPKGSFSTLEIQRTEQGDSAMYLCASSGQGNAKNIQYFGAGTRLSVL.